The next 8 T cell receptor beta chains were all read from a single sample in a study of CD8 T cells in Susac syndrome. After extraction with the RNeasy kit, about 0.45 to 1 ug of the RNA was reverse transcribed using random hexamers. TCRdb re-derived calls from the immunoSEQ multiplex PCR reads in MiXCR, one entry per CDR3 protein. The table lists around 170,000 distinct CDR3 sequences, roughly 95% of them singletons, with around 0.12% in the top ten. Sequenced sample: CD4+ T cells from PBMCs. These receptor sequences come from a human donor with Susac syndrome.

The chain employs TRBV18 and TRBJ2-5; no clear D gene. There are 13 residues in the CDR3. CDR1 and CDR2 from the germline V gene are KGHSH and LQKENI. V gave up 2 bases and J gave up 5 bases, with 9 bases separating them. The CDR3 sequence is CASSPGVGETQYF. CDR3 bases: TGTGCCAGCTCACCAGGGGTAGGGGAGACCCAGTACTTC.

CDR3 DNA: TGTGCCAGCAGACTGACAGCAAATCCCTATGGCTACACCTTC. It encodes CASRLTANPYGYTF. The rearrangement joins TRBV27 to TRBJ1-2, with D maybe TRBD1 (5 bases). Per germline, CDR1 MNHEY and CDR2 SMNVEV (reference sequence). The CDR3 covers 14 residues. Deletions cut 6 bases from V and 4 bases from J, with 15 bases between.

The chain carries TRBV11-2 and TRBJ2-3; 7 nucleotides line up with TRBD1. CDR3 size: 16 residues. The V segment lost 1 base and the J segment 1 base; nucleotides outside the gene matches: 5. The V gene's germline CDR1 is SGHAT and CDR2 FQNNGV. The CDR3 bases are TGTGCCAGCAGCTTAGGCGTGACAGGGCGCACAGATACGCAGTATTTT. It codes for CASSLGVTGRTDTQYF.

V usage is TRBV2 and J usage is TRBJ2-1; no reliable D call. This CDR3 contains 11 residues. Germline CDR1 reads SNHLY; CDR2 reads FYNNEI. Trimming took off 8 bases at V and 8 bases at J, with 10 bases between the two ends. DNA of the CDR3: TGTGCCAGCGCCCCTAGGGATGAGCAGTTCTTC. It specifies CASAPRDEQFF.

The V gene is TRBV19, the J gene TRBJ2-1, with 9 bases aligning to TRBD2. V shed 3 bases and J 1 base; nucleotides not matched to a gene: 7. CDR3 length: 17 amino acids. The germline CDR1 and CDR2 sequences are LNHDA and SQIVND (reference sequence). CDR3 in amino acids: CASSISSGAGSYNEQFF. The CDR3 DNA follows: TGTGCCAGTAGTATTTCTAGCGGGGCGGGATCCTACAATGAGCAGTTCTTC.

The chain couples TRBV20-1 to TRBJ2-7; 8 bases align to TRBD2. Trimming took 5 bases from V and 7 from J; bases not matched to a gene: 16. This CDR3 has 15 amino acids. Per the germline V gene, CDR1 is DFQATT and CDR2 is SNEGSKA (reference sequence). CDR3 sequence (DNA): TGCAGTGCTCGTATGCTTGGTAGCGGGGTAACTGAGCAGTACGTC. It encodes CSARMLGSGVTEQYV.

V and J are TRBV20-1 and TRBJ2-1, with TRBD2 as a possible D gene (5 bases). The CDR3 covers 14 residues. Germline lookup yields CDR1 DFQATT and CDR2 SNEGSKA (reference sequence). With 0 bases removed from V and 3 bases from J, the gap between germline ends came to 9 bases. In nucleotides, the CDR3 is TGCAGTGCTAGAGACCCGGGGTTCTACAATGAGCAGTTCTTC. Encoded protein: CSARDPGFYNEQFF.

The CDR3: CAISESGGAGQETQYF. The CDR3 nucleotides are TGTGCCATCAGTGAGTCGGGAGGAGCGGGGCAAGAGACCCAGTACTTC. The chain employs TRBV10-3 and TRBJ2-5; 7 bases map to TRBD2. CDR1 is ENHRY and CDR2 is SYGVKD in the germline V gene. J lost 2 bases, V lost 0 bases, and 6 bases had no gene match. This CDR3 region has 16 residues.